The T cell receptor beta chain under discussion was sequenced for a study of blood T cell repertoires in COVID-19. The overall study: Samples of COVID-19 (acute and convalescent) were obtained from the United States, Italy and Spain. PBMCs, B-cell-depleted T cells, or T cells provided the cDNA or gDNA that made up the material.

The CDR3 is made up of 14 amino acids. From germline, CDR1 is MNHEY and CDR2 SVGAGI. The V gene lost 6 bases and the J gene lost 1 base, with 12 bases spanning the gap. Under the authors' procedure: Nucleated cell counts were estimated from reference gene primer amplification. Sequenced by immunoSEQ multiplex PCR; TCRdb stores in-frame clones only, minus some. Clone size and V and J calls were adopted from that table, with D and trimming inferred from the DNA. Altogether about 400,000 clones are present, approximately 90% being singletons, with the ten largest covering over 1.1%. The receptor comes from a young woman with active or convalescent COVID-19. The chain has TRBV6-5 and TRBJ2-5; maybe TRBD1 (6 bases). The sequenced sample was peripheral blood. CDR3 residues: CASSDRRTQETQYF. The CDR3 nucleotides read TGTGCCAGCAGCGACAGGAGGACCCAAGAGACCCAGTACTTC.